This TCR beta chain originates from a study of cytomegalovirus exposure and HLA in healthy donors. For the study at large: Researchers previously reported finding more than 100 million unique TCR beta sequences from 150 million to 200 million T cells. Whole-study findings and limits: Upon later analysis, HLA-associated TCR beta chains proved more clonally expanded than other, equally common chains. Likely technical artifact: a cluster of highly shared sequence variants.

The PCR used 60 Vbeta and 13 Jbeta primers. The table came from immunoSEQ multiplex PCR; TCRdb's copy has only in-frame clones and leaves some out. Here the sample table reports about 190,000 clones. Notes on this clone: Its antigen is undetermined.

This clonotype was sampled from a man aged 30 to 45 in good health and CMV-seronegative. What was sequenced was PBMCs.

Here the CDR3 DNA reads TGTGCCAGCAGCTTAACCCGGACAGATTATGGCTACACCTTC. Encoded protein: CASSLTRTDYGYTF. The V call is TRBV7-3, the J call TRBJ1-2; tentative D call: TRBD1 (6 bases). Per the germline V gene, CDR1 is SGHTA and CDR2 is FQGTGA. Trimming stripped 0 bases from V and 5 bases from J, with 10 bases between. The CDR3 totals 14 residues.